A selection of T cell receptor beta chains follows, all from one sample in a study of metastatic and nonmetastatic thyroid tumors. TCRdb used MiXCR to call clones anew from the PCR reads. The table shows some 16,000 clones, with 9.5% to 15% occurring only once. Sample: blood. The receptors here all came from a female donor with papillary thyroid cancer or a benign thyroid nodule (not recorded which). Some clones in this sample may be carry-over from other donors' samples. CDR3s include the opening cysteine and the closing phenylalanine or tryptophan. D genes are given only for firm matches. Clone size is shown for a subset of rows, as once, few, many or a class of expanded clone.

d_gene	v_gene	abundance	j_gene	CDR3nt	CDR3aa
.	TRBV6-1	many	TRBJ1-1	TGTGCCAGCATCGAAAAACGTCTCGGGACTGAAGCTTTCTTT	CASIEKRLGTEAFF
.	TRBV15	many	TRBJ1-5	TGTGCCACCAGCAGAGATGATCAGCCCCAGCATTTT	CATSRDDQPQHF
.	TRBV28	.	TRBJ1-1	TGCGCCAGCAGTCAATTCGGACTCACTGAAGCTTTATTT	CASSQFGLTEALF
TRBD1	TRBV2	few	TRBJ2-7	TGTGCCAGCAGTCTGTGGGCAGGACAGGGGACCGATCAGTACTTC	CASSLWAGQGTDQYF
.	TRBV5-1	many	TRBJ2-1	TGCGCCAGCAGCTTAGGGGCCGCTTTGGGGGAGCAGTTCTTC	CASSLGAALGEQFF
.	TRBV4-3	many	TRBJ2-3	TGCGCCAGCAGCCAAGCCCGAGGGTGGAGCACAGATACGCAGTATTTT	CASSQARGWSTDTQYF
.	TRBV7-2	many	TRBJ1-3	TGTGCCAGCAGCGTCATCATTGGAAACACCATATATTTT	CASSVIIGNTIYF
TRBD2	TRBV19	many	TRBJ2-5	TGTGCCAGTAGTACTGGTGGGGGCGGGAGGGCCGGTGAGACCCAGTACTTC	CASSTGGGGRAGETQYF
.	TRBV30	.	TRBJ1-3	TGTGCCTGGATGCAGGCCGGATCTGGAAACACCATATATTTT	CAWMQAGSGNTIYF
.	TRBV6-1	.	TRBJ1-6	TGTGCCAGCAGTGAAGACACGAATAGTTCACCCCTCCACTTT	CASSEDTNSSPLHF
TRBD2	TRBV30	.	TRBJ2-7	TGTGCCTGGAGTGACCCCCCTCGACTAGCGGTAACCTACGAGCAGTACTTC	CAWSDPPRLAVTYEQYF
TRBD1	TRBV6-1	.	TRBJ2-6	TGTGCCAGCAGTGGATTCGCAGGGGGCGCTGGGGCCAACGTCCTGACTTTC	CASSGFAGGAGANVLTF
.	TRBV11-3	.	TRBJ2-2	TGTGCCAGCAGCCTTAACGGGGACACCGGGGAGCTGTTTTTT	CASSLNGDTGELFF
.	TRBV20-1	many	TRBJ1-4	TGCAGTGCTCAGGACAGACAAACCTTTAATGAAAAACTGTTTTTT	CSAQDRQTFNEKLFF
.	TRBV14	.	TRBJ1-3	TGTGCCAGTAGCCAGGGTTCGGGATATGCTGGAAACACCATATATTTC	CASSQGSGYAGNTIYF
TRBD2	TRBV11-2	.	TRBJ2-1	TGTGCCAGTAGCTCAGGGACTAGCGCGCTTAACAATGAGCAGTTCTTC	CASSSGTSALNNEQFF
.	TRBV28	medium-sized	TRBJ1-2	TGTGCCAGCAGTTTGGGGGAATGGTACTATGGCTACACCTTC	CASSLGEWYYGYTF
.	TRBV27	medium-sized	TRBJ1-6	TGTGCCAGCAGTTTATCTAATTATAATTCACCCCTCCACTTT	CASSLSNYNSPLHF
TRBD1	TRBV7-2	many	TRBJ2-5	TGTGCCAGCAGCCCGAGACAGGGACGCCAAGAGACCCAGTACTTC	CASSPRQGRQETQYF
.	TRBV6-1	.	TRBJ2-5	TGTGCCAGCAGACGAGAGACCCAGTACTTC	CASRRETQYF
.	TRBV20-1	once	TRBJ1-5	TGCATCGCACGGGGGGGCAATCAGCCCCAGCATTTT	CIARGGNQPQHF
.	TRBV28	.	TRBJ2-3	TGTTCCAGCAGCCTAGCGATGGGAGATGCGCAGTATTTT	CSSSLAMGDAQYF
.	TRBV4-1	.	TRBJ2-7	TGCGCCAGCAGCGAAGGGAGGTGGTACGAGCAGTACTTC	CASSEGRWYEQYF
.	TRBV6-1	medium-sized	TRBJ2-2	TGTGCCAGCAGTTGGGACTCCGTGAACACCGGGGAGCTGTTTTTT	CASSWDSVNTGELFF
.	TRBV6-4	many	TRBJ2-3	TGTGCCAGCAGATATTTTCCTACACACAGGGAGTACAACACAGATACGCAGTATTTT	CASRYFPTHREYNTDTQYF
.	TRBV28	.	TRBJ1-5	TGTGCCAGCAGTTTTCCACCCCCCCCATGGCAGACCCAGCATTTT	CASSFPPPPWQTQHF
.	TRBV5-4	many	TRBJ2-7	TGTGCCAGCAGTTTGGTCGATGGCGAGCAGTACTTC	CASSLVDGEQYF
.	TRBV7-9	many	TRBJ2-7	TGTGCCAGCAGCTTAAGTGACGAGCAGTACTTC	CASSLSDEQYF
.	TRBV28	few	TRBJ2-7	TGTGCCAGCAGTTTTATGTTGAGTACGTTGCCCTACGAGCAGTACTTC	CASSFMLSTLPYEQYF
TRBD1	TRBV28	few	TRBJ1-2	TGTGCCAGCAGTTCCTATAGTGGGACAGGGGAGAACTATGTCTACACCTTC	CASSSYSGTGENYVYTF
TRBD2	TRBV19	many	TRBJ2-1	TGTGCCAGTAGGGGAAAGCGGGGGGGCACCTACAATGAGCAGTTCTTC	CASRGKRGGTYNEQFF
TRBD1	TRBV28	medium-sized	TRBJ1-6	TGTGCCAGCAGTCTTCCCGGGACAGATTTTTCACCCCTCCACTTT	CASSLPGTDFSPLHF
.	TRBV3-1	many	TRBJ2-7	TGTGCCAGCAGCCAAGTTGACGGGCTCTACGAGCAGTACTTC	CASSQVDGLYEQYF
.	TRBV19	.	TRBJ1-1	TGTGCCAGTAGTATAGGACTACAGACCTTCGGGAACACTGAATCTTTCTTT	CASSIGLQTFGNTESFF
.	TRBV12-3/TRBV12-4	few	TRBJ2-3	TGTGCCAGCAGCAGCTACAAGGGGGGGGGCACAGATACGCAGTATTTT	CASSSYKGGGTDTQYF
.	TRBV7-9	many	TRBJ1-2	TGTGCCAGCAGCTCCACCCCTGGCGCAGTACATGGCTACACCTTC	CASSSTPGAVHGYTF
.	TRBV20-1	many	TRBJ2-7	TGCAGTGCTAGAGTACAGCTCCTCGGCTACGAGCAGTACTTC	CSARVQLLGYEQYF
TRBD1	TRBV19	.	TRBJ2-2	TGTGCCAGTAGCCCCGGGACAGGTAGAGAGAGGGACACCGGGGAGCTGTTTTTT	CASSPGTGRERDTGELFF
TRBD2	TRBV6-2/TRBV6-3	few	TRBJ2-2	TGTGCCAGCATTACTAGCGGGGGGAACACCGGGGATCTGTTTTTT	CASITSGGNTGDLFF
TRBD2	TRBV20-1	.	TRBJ2-3	TGCAGTGCTAAACGGGGGGTCACAGATACTCAGTATTTT	CSAKRGVTDTQYF
.	TRBV20-1	few	TRBJ1-1	TGCAGTGCCGACAGGTGGATCGCTGAAGCTTCCTTT	CSADRWIAEASF
.	TRBV6-1	few	TRBJ2-2	TGTGCCAGCAGACGACAGACTTTGAACACCGGGGAGCTGTTTTTT	CASRRQTLNTGELFF
TRBD1	TRBV27	medium-sized	TRBJ1-6	TGTGCCAGCAGTACCCGGACAGGGAAGGTGGGTTCACCCCTCCACTTT	CASSTRTGKVGSPLHF
.	TRBV6-9	few	TRBJ2-3	TGTTCCAGCAGAGCTAGGACAGGCACCAAAGAGGGGGGGCAGTATTTT	CSSRARTGTKEGGQYF
.	TRBV4-2	many	TRBJ1-2	TGTGCCAGCAGCCAAGATACAACACCTTTGGGCTATGGCTACACCTTC	CASSQDTTPLGYGYTF
.	TRBV6-2/TRBV6-3	few	TRBJ2-1	TGTGCCAGCAGTGACAGCTTATACTACAATGAGCAGTTCTTC	CASSDSLYYNEQFF
.	TRBV5-5	many	TRBJ2-7	TGTGCCAGCAGTTACGGACAGAGATACGAGCAGTACTTC	CASSYGQRYEQYF